The present TCR beta chain was sequenced within a study of CD8 T cells in Susac syndrome. Points on this clonotype: The junction differs from germline at one of its ends, possibly a read error.

The RNA, 0.5 to 1 ug, was put through reverse transcription using random hexamers. TCRdb ran MiXCR on the immunoSEQ multiplex PCR reads and lists one entry per CDR3 protein. The table records 200,000 to 300,000 distinct CDR3 sequences, 90% to 97% of them present only once. The receptor was derived from a human donor with Susac syndrome. Sequenced sample: CD4+ T cells from PBMCs.

Here the CDR3 DNA reads TGTGCCAGCAATTTAGCGGGAGTCGTTGCCGGGGAGCTGTTTTTT. Its translation is CASNLAGVVAGELFF. The chain recombines TRBV12-3 or TRBV12-4 with TRBJ2-2; 9 positions match TRBD2. The CDR3 consists of 15 residues.